This record looks at one TCR beta chain sequence and its context. Trimming removed 2 bases from V and 4 bases from J, with 8 bases in between. This CDR3 is built from 13 residues. Germline lookup yields CDR1 SGHNT and CDR2 YENEEA. This specimen comes from a study of blood T cell repertoires in COVID-19. Study summary: Whether acute or convalescent, the COVID-19 samples came from the United States, Italy and Spain. T cells, B-cell-depleted T cells, or PBMCs provided the cDNA or gDNA that served as material.

Patients of the Seattle cohort, enrolled during active infection, were followed longitudinally. As handled by the study authors: Amplification of reference gene primers provided the estimated nucleated cell counts. Method: immunoSEQ multiplex PCR; TCRdb's copy keeps in-frame clones and lacks some. For V, J and clone size, that table is used; D and trimming come from the DNA. The table shows more than 300,000 clones, with approximately 88% occurring only once. The V call is TRBV11-3, the J call TRBJ1-1, with D possibly matching TRBD1 (5 bases). The source is a woman aged 25 to 39 with COVID-19, enrolled during active disease. The sample taken for sequencing was peripheral blood. In nucleotides, the CDR3 is TGTGCCAGCAGCTTACCTGGGGCCACTGAAGCTTTCTTT. Residues: CASSLPGATEAFF.